A selection of T cell receptor beta chains follows, all from one sample in a study of human T cells and chemical hapten exposure. TCRdb re-derived calls from the 5' RACE reads in MiXCR, one entry per CDR3 protein. The sample includes around 140,000 distinct CDR3 sequences, 4.1% seen only once; the top ten take over 1.2%. These receptors were taken from a female donor in good health. Both conserved end residues are part of each CDR3. A D gene is named only where the DNA matches it firmly. The size of a clone is reported for some rows only, either as once, few or many, or as a class for expanded clones.

abundance	len	d_gene	v_gene	j_gene	CDR3aa	CDR3nt
many	16	TRBD1	TRBV14	TRBJ1-6	CASSLAFGQGNSPLHF	TGTGCCAGCAGCCTGGCGTTTGGACAGGGGAATTCACCCCTCCACTTT
few	13	-	TRBV20-1	TRBJ2-7	CSAATGTIDEQYF	TGCAGTGCTGCCACCGGGACAATAGACGAGCAGTACTTC
many	14	-	TRBV28	TRBJ1-1	CASTLRTANTEAFF	TGTGCCAGCACCCTAAGGACGGCGAACACTGAAGCTTTCTTT
many	14	-	TRBV10-2	TRBJ1-1	CASSDWEGGGEAFF	TGCGCCAGCAGTGATTGGGAGGGAGGGGGTGAAGCTTTCTTT
few	11	-	TRBV2	TRBJ2-7	CASNEDSVLYF	TGTGCCAGCAATGAAGATAGCGTCCTGTACTTC
many	15	-	TRBV12-3/TRBV12-4	TRBJ1-4	CASSPGGRHAEKLFF	TGTGCCAGCAGCCCCGGGGGGCGCCACGCTGAAAAACTGTTTTTT
many	16	-	TRBV7-2	TRBJ1-2	CASSLAVRQINYGYTF	TGTGCCAGCAGCTTAGCGGTTCGGCAGATTAACTATGGCTACACCTTC
many	15	-	TRBV5-1	TRBJ1-6	CASSTYIGGNSPLHF	TGCGCCAGCAGCACCTACATAGGGGGTAATTCACCCCTCCACTTT
many	13	-	TRBV12-3/TRBV12-4	TRBJ1-1	CASSSGTNTEAFF	TGTGCCAGCAGTTCCGGAACAAACACTGAAGCTTTCTTT
many	12	-	TRBV20-1	TRBJ2-1	CSASDRGGEQFF	TGCAGTGCTAGTGATCGGGGCGGTGAGCAGTTCTTC
many	10	-	TRBV20-1	TRBJ2-7	CSARWDEQYF	TGCAGTGCTAGGTGGGACGAGCAGTACTTC
-	15	-	TRBV5-1	TRBJ1-5	CASSLESGPNQPQHF	TGCGCCAGCAGCTTGGAGTCGGGGCCCAATCAGCCCCAGCATTTT
few	16	TRBD2	TRBV12-5	TRBJ2-3	CASGLSRTSWGGTQYF	TGTGCTAGTGGTTTGTCCCGGACTAGTTGGGGCGGTACGCAGTATTTT
-	14	-	TRBV24-1	TRBJ2-7	CATSDSRGGYEQYF	TGTGCCACCAGTGATTCCCGTGGCGGCTACGAGCAGTACTTC
many	15	TRBD2	TRBV5-4	TRBJ2-7	CASSWGLAGDYEQYF	TGTGCCAGCAGCTGGGGACTAGCGGGGGACTACGAGCAGTACTTC
many	13	-	TRBV7-9	TRBJ2-7	CASRPPNGDEQYF	TGTGCCAGCAGACCTCCTAACGGGGACGAGCAGTACTTC
many	12	-	TRBV11-1	TRBJ1-1	CASSSVYTEAFF	TGTGCCAGCAGCTCAGTCTACACTGAAGCTTTCTTT
many	15	-	TRBV5-4	TRBJ2-6	CASSLLGQVANVLTF	TGTGCCAGCAGCTTGTTGGGCCAGGTGGCCAACGTCCTGACTTTC
many	12	TRBD2	TRBV20-1	TRBJ2-7	CSAGRGVYEQYF	TGCAGTGCTGGGCGGGGGGTCTACGAGCAGTACTTC